This TCR beta chain was captured by sequencing in a study of T cell repertoires in cytomegalovirus infection. The wider study: Epitope selection comprised recently identified HLA-C-restricted CMV epitopes and well-studied HLA-B-restricted CMV epitopes. Public TCR beta signatures indicated both CMV infection and matching HLA type. Whole-study results and caveats: Frequencies of public TCR beta families were cumulated, and this identified carriers of CMV plus the relevant HLA.

TCRdb re-derived calls from the reads in MiXCR, one entry per CDR3 protein. The table records about a million distinct CDR3 sequences, about 33% of them present only once. There are a few counts of this clonotype. The antigen is undetermined. With 5 bases clipped from V and 1 base from J, the junction kept 5 bases outside the gene matches. The CDR3 is 15 residues long. The germline gives CDR1 LNHNV, CDR2 YYDKDF (reference sequence). Material: cultured CD8+ T cells from PBMCs, obtained from culture after CMV antigen stimulation. The receptor comes from a human donor in good health (CMV status not recorded). Some clones in this sample may be carry-over from other donors' samples. The V call is TRBV15, the J call TRBJ1-1, with TRBD1 identical over 9 bases. The CDR3 bases are TGTGCCACCAGCGGCCGGACAGGGGAGAACACTGAAGCTTTCTTT. Its protein is CATSGRTGENTEAFF.